These 18 T cell receptor beta chains were sequenced from one sample in a study of PD-1 blockade in classical Hodgkin lymphoma. Patients all relapsed after autologous stem cell transplantation, and there was variation in brentuximab vedotin exposure. Some clones are missing from TCRdb's copy, which holds only in-frame ones; the method was immunoSEQ multiplex PCR. The table lists 25,000 to 35,000 clones, roughly 70% of them singletons. Sample: peripheral blood mononuclear cells (PBMCs), taken before the second cycle of nivolumab. Source of these receptors: a human donor with classical Hodgkin lymphoma.

The chain carries TRBV30 and TRBJ2-1; no firm D call. CDR1 GTSNPN and CDR2 SVGIG come from the germline V gene (reference sequence). The CDR3 length is 13 residues. Trimming left V 0 bases short and J 9 bases short, with 12 bases between. The DNA for the CDR3 is TGTGCCTGGAGTGTATTGGGTCTGGGTGAGCAGTTCTTC. The encoded protein is CAWSVLGLGEQFF.

This clone has only a few counts. The CDR3 reads CASSESGGYNQPQHF. The CDR3 DNA reads as TGTGCCAGCAGTGAATCAGGAGGCTATAATCAGCCCCAGCATTTT. V usage is TRBV25-1 and J usage is TRBJ1-5; the D is unclear. This CDR3 comprises 15 residues. Trimming shortened V by 1 base and J by 4 bases, and 11 bases separated the two germline ends. The germline V gene encodes CDR1 MGHDK and CDR2 SYGVNS.

This clone was seen only a few times. The rearrangement links TRBV5-8 to TRBJ2-7; 10 bases map to TRBD1. This CDR3 is built from 15 residues. Trimming took 4 bases from V and 6 from J; bases not matched to a gene: 10. Germline V gives CDR1 SGHTS, CDR2 YDEGEE. The CDR3 reads CASSIGGQGLSEQYF. Written as DNA, the CDR3 is TGTGCCAGCAGCATTGGGGGACAGGGGTTATCCGAGCAGTACTTC.

The chain couples TRBV5-1 to TRBJ2-5; 7 bases agree with TRBD1. The length of the CDR3 is 14 residues. The trim removed 0 bases at V and 5 bases at J, leaving 4 bases unmatched. Germline CDR1 is SGHRS and CDR2 is YFSETQ. The CDR3 here is CASSLGQGIETQYF. CDR3 nucleotides: TGCGCCAGCAGCTTGGGACAGGGAATCGAGACCCAGTACTTC.

This rearrangement joins TRBV6-1 to TRBJ2-7; 7 nucleotides line up with TRBD2. The CDR3 is 18 amino acids. The V gene end was trimmed by 2 bases and the J gene end by 2 bases; junction bases not matched to a gene: 15. The germline gives CDR1 MNHNS, CDR2 SASEGT. CDR3 region: CASSEYVRAGRGPYEQYF. DNA for the CDR3: TGTGCCAGCAGTGAATATGTCAGAGCGGGAAGGGGTCCCTACGAGCAGTACTTC.

The chain is built from TRBV19 and TRBJ2-3, with D possibly matching TRBD2 (6 bases). The CDR3 extends over 14 amino acids. Germline V gene sequence: CDR1 LNHDA, CDR2 SQIVND (reference sequence). Deletions cut 8 bases from V and 5 bases from J, with 17 bases between. Here the CDR3 reads CASRPGLSLDTQYF. CDR3 coding DNA: TGTGCCAGTCGGCCGGGACTTAGCCTAGATACGCAGTATTTT.

This chain uses TRBV7-6 with TRBJ2-7; D is perhaps TRBD1 or TRBD2 (5 bases each). Deletions cut 5 bases from V and 2 bases from J, with 13 bases between. The CDR3 loop spans 14 amino acids. Germline loops: CDR1 SGHVS, CDR2 FNYEAQ. The CDR3 reads CASSLGTGTYEQYF. In nucleotides, the CDR3 is TGTGCCAGCAGCCTCGGGACGGGGACCTACGAGCAGTACTTC.

The chain recombines TRBV7-2 with TRBJ1-5; weak D call: TRBD1 (6 bases). The CDR3 loop spans 16 amino acids. The V gene lost 5 bases and the J gene lost 2 bases, with 16 bases spanning the gap. The V gene's germline CDR1 is SGHTA and CDR2 FQGNSA. The CDR3, as DNA: TGTGCCAGCAGCATCTCCGGGACAAGAGGCAATCAGCCCCAGCATTTT. Amino acids: CASSISGTRGNQPQHF.

The chain has TRBV4-3 and TRBJ2-2; D might be TRBD1 (5 bases). V lost 0 bases and J lost 5, with 13 bases in between. CDR3 length: 16 amino acids. Germline CDR1 LGHNA, CDR2 YSLEER. CDR3 nucleotide sequence: TGCGCCAGCAGCCAAGACTTGGCAGGGTTGACCGGGGAGCTGTTTTTT. The encoded protein is CASSQDLAGLTGELFF.

The chain carries TRBV6-5 and TRBJ1-5; no clear D. The germline V gene has CDR1 MNHEY and CDR2 SVGAGI. The CDR3 covers 13 residues. V dropped 4 bases and J dropped 4 bases, with 8 bases sitting between them. This CDR3 is CASSFSSNQPQHF. CDR3 coding DNA: TGTGCCAGCAGTTTTTCCTCTAATCAGCCCCAGCATTTT.

The chain links TRBV7-2 to TRBJ2-4, with D unresolved. The CDR3 covers 13 residues. CDR1 is SGHTA and CDR2 is FQGNSA in the germline V gene. Trimming left V 5 bases short and J 7 bases short, with 12 bases between. CDR3 sequence: CASSLNNPNIQYF. The CDR3 nucleotides are TGTGCCAGCAGCCTGAACAACCCGAACATTCAGTACTTC.

About this clone itself: One junction end disagrees with the germline gene, perhaps due to a read error. This rearrangement joins TRBV27 to TRBJ2-1; maybe TRBD1 (5 bases). Germline V gives CDR1 MNHEY, CDR2 SMNVEV (reference sequence). The CDR3 extends over 15 amino acids. CDR3 bases: TGTGCCAGCAGTTTCCCCCAGGGCTCCTACAATAAGCAGTTCTTC. This sequence encodes CASSFPQGSYNKQFF.

The chain joins TRBV27 to TRBJ2-1; 9 nucleotides line up with TRBD2. Germline CDR1 reads MNHEY; CDR2 reads SMNVEV (reference sequence). With V trimmed by 5 bases and J by 4 bases, 6 bases remained unmatched. The CDR3 has 15 amino acids. The CDR3 region is CASSGPSGAYNEQFF. The CDR3 region has the DNA TGTGCCAGCAGTGGTCCTAGCGGGGCTTACAATGAGCAGTTCTTC.

The chain is built from TRBV15 and TRBJ2-7; no reliable D call. The germline V gene encodes CDR1 LNHNV and CDR2 YYDKDF (reference sequence). Between the trimmed V and J ends, which lost 6 bases and 3 bases, there was a span of 12 bases. The CDR3 sequence is 13 residues long. This chain's CDR3 is CATRPADHYEQYF. The CDR3 nucleotides read TGTGCCACCAGACCTGCGGACCACTACGAGCAGTACTTC. Variable domain in full (rest from reference TRBV15 and TRBJ2-7): DAMVIQNPRYQVTQFGKPVTLSCSQTLNHNVMYWYQQKSSQAPKLLFHYYDKDFNNEADTPDNFQSRRPNTSFCFLDIRSPGLGDTAMYLCATRPADHYEQYFGPGTRLTVT.

The chain carries TRBV5-4 and TRBJ2-2; the D call may be TRBD1 or TRBD2 (5 bases each). This CDR3 is built from 13 residues. Trimming shortened V by 6 bases and J by 6 bases, and 12 bases separated the two germline ends. Per the germline V gene, CDR1 is SGHNT and CDR2 is YYREEE (reference sequence). CDR3 DNA sequence: TGTGCCAGCACCCTTGGGGGATCCGGGGAGCTGTTTTTT. This gives the protein CASTLGGSGELFF.

The DNA for the CDR3 is TGTGCCTGGAGTTTCCGGACAGGGAGTAATGAAAAACTGTTTTTT. Translating it yields CAWSFRTGSNEKLFF. The rearrangement uses TRBV30 and TRBJ1-4, with 8 positions matching TRBD1. V was pared by 2 bases and J by 4 bases, with 6 bases of the junction left unmatched. The germline V gene encodes CDR1 GTSNPN and CDR2 SVGIG (reference sequence). There are 15 residues in the CDR3.

By its share, this clone is medium-sized. The chain uses TRBV12-2 and TRBJ2-7; the D call TRBD1 from the table was never checked on the DNA. TRBV12-2 corresponds to a pseudogene. This CDR3 has 16 amino acids. CDR3 region: CASRLFVDKNFYEQYF. CDR3 DNA: TGTGCAAGTCGCTTATTCGTGGACAAGAACTTCTACGAGCAGTACTTC.

V usage is TRBV5-1 and J usage is TRBJ2-5; 10 bases match TRBD2. In germline, CDR1 is SGHRS, CDR2 YFSETQ. The CDR3 consists of 15 residues. V gave up 0 bases and J gave up 1 base; unmatched junction bases: 0. CDR3 protein: CASSLGTSGQETQYF. In DNA, the CDR3 is TGCGCCAGCAGCTTGGGGACTAGCGGCCAAGAGACCCAGTACTTC. Variable domain in full (rest from reference TRBV5-1 and TRBJ2-5): KAGVTQTPRYLIKTRGQQVTLSCSPISGHRSVSWYQQTPGQGLQFLFEYFSETQRNKGNFPGRFSGRQFSNSRSEMNVSTLELGDSALYLCASSLGTSGQETQYFGPGTRLLVL.